A single TCR beta chain is shown here with its context. These data are taken from a study of T-cell memory formation after mild COVID-19. Germline CDR1 reads SGDLS; CDR2 reads YYNGEE. V trimming: 0 bases; J trimming: 10 bases; junction bases outside the gene matches: 4. This CDR3 comprises 13 residues. 5'RACE with constant-segment primers built TCRalpha and TCRbeta cDNA libraries with UMIs. MiXCR was run by TCRdb on the 5' RACE reads, yielding one entry per CDR3 protein. Seen here are around 340,000 distinct CDR3 sequences, over 20% observed once, and the top ten hold roughly an eighth. The J gene is TRBJ2-1, the V gene TRBV9; 7 nucleotides agree with TRBD2. The sequenced sample consisted of PBMCs or a T cell subset sorted from them (not recorded which). The source of this sequence is an adult woman who had mild COVID-19 (a few samples of this study predate the infection). Cell type and time point are not known. This CDR3 is CASSVGETSEQFF. The CDR3 coding sequence is TGTGCCAGCAGCGTAGGCGAGACTAGCGAGCAGTTCTTC.